This T cell receptor beta chain was documented in a study of T cell responses to AZD1222 COVID-19 vaccine. Concerning this clone itself: Its antigen is still unknown.

Study-wide findings and caveats: Donors were chiefly white British, with a greater number of females, and clonal diversity was perhaps underestimated.

Germline V lookup: CDR1 SGHKS, CDR2 YYEKEE (reference sequence). The CDR3 spans 15 residues. V was cut by 7 bases and J by 2 bases, with 18 bases left in between. The protocol was immunoSEQ multiplex PCR, while the TCRdb copy is restricted to in-frame clones and leaves out a portion. The sample lists 90,000 or so clones; approximately 89% were seen once. Sequenced here: peripheral blood, sampled on day 0 of AZD1222 vaccination. The chain recombines TRBV5-5 with TRBJ2-5, with a weak D call TRBD2 (6 bases). The receptor's source is an adult in good health. CDR3 protein: CASQLRGGWQETQYF. DNA for the CDR3: TGTGCCAGCCAGCTTCGGGGAGGATGGCAAGAGACCCAGTACTTC.